This note documents a single T cell receptor beta chain sequence. This sample also contains other DNA sequences that code for the same CDR3. CDR1 and CDR2 (germline): MNHEY, SMNVEV (reference sequence). The length of the CDR3 is 15 residues. The junction had 8 bases not matched to a gene; V was cut back by 5 bases and J by 4 bases. Profiling relied on immunoSEQ multiplex PCR, and the TCRdb table lists in-frame clones only, not all of them. The data hold approximately 2,000,000 clones, with roughly 95% observed a single time. The naive CD8 fraction comprised CD45RO-negative cells positively selected for CCR7 and excluded terminally differentiated effector memory CD45RA+ cells. The study drew all its donors from Caucasian adults living in Nashville, Tennessee. The sample comes from a study of shared clonotypes between healthy human individuals.

This TCR was sampled from a man between 18 and 29 years old in good health. Some clones in this sample may be carry-over from other donors' samples. The V call is TRBV27, the J call TRBJ1-1; TRBD1 matches at 9 bases. What was sequenced was naive CD8+ T cells from PBMCs. DNA of the CDR3: TGTGCCAGCAGTCTGAGACAGGGGGGTGGCACTGAAGCTTTCTTT. It is translated as CASSLRQGGGTEAFF.